The next 19 T cell receptor beta chains were all read from a single sample in a study of spatial heterogeneity in lung cancer. TCRdb re-derived calls from the 5' RACE reads in MiXCR, one entry per CDR3 protein. The sample consists of a few thousand distinct CDR3 sequences, around 12% of them appearing once. Antigens for these TCRs are unknown. General study results and limits: Counts of expanded alpha and beta TCRs within tumors tracked the tumor nonsynonymous mutation count.

The time point denotes: sample taken at primary tumor resection. Sequences were derived from lung tumor tissue, sampled at surgery. The receptors come from a male donor with early-stage non-small cell lung cancer.

By its share, this clonotype is medium-sized. This chain joins TRBV7-9 and TRBJ2-7; D assignment may be TRBD1 or TRBD2 (5 bases each). Trimming removed 4 bases at V and 4 bases at J, with 8 bases between. CDR1 SEHNR and CDR2 FQNEAQ come from the germline V gene (reference sequence). There are 12 residues in the CDR3. In nucleotides, the CDR3 is TGTGCCAGCAGCTGGGACGAATACGAGCAGTACTTC. This translates into CASSWDEYEQYF.

The chain employs TRBV5-8 and TRBJ1-2; D may be TRBD1 (5 bases). CDR3 length equals 11 residues. The V end was cut by 8 bases, the J end by 5 bases, with 10 bases between. CDR1 and CDR2 from the germline V gene are SGHTS and YDEGEE. CDR3 nucleotide sequence: TGTGCCAGTGACAGACTATATGGCTACACCTTC. It yields the protein CASDRLYGYTF.

Judged by abundance, this clonotype is medium-sized. This chain links TRBV30 with TRBJ2-7; 13 nucleotides align to TRBD2. The CDR3 has 16 amino acids. The trim removed 4 bases at V and 2 bases at J, leaving 8 bases unmatched. In germline, CDR1 is GTSNPN, CDR2 SVGIG (reference sequence). CDR3 bases: TGTGCCTGGACGTTCGGAACTAGCGGGAGGGCCTACGAGCAGTACTTC. It specifies CAWTFGTSGRAYEQYF.

The chain recombines TRBV7-9 with TRBJ2-5, with TRBD2 identical over 9 bases. This CDR3 contains 14 residues. Per the germline V gene, CDR1 is SEHNR and CDR2 is FQNEAQ (reference sequence). The V and J ends lost 4 bases and 5 bases, in that order; junction bases with no gene match: 5. The CDR3 DNA sequence: TGTGCCAGCAGCTCGGGGACTAGCAGTGAGACCCAGTACTTC. This codes for CASSSGTSSETQYF.

This clonotype was picked up many times. The chain is built from TRBV5-1 and TRBJ2-5; 13 nucleotides line up with TRBD2. This CDR3 is built from 15 residues. Germline V gene sequence: CDR1 SGHRS, CDR2 YFSETQ. Trimming removed 4 bases from V and 3 bases from J; junction bases left unmatched: 3. The CDR3 DNA reads as TGCGCCAGCAGCCTGGGGACTAGCGGGGAAGAGACCCAGTACTTC. It codes for CASSLGTSGEETQYF.

This clonotype was observed many times. V gene TRBV7-9 combines with J gene TRBJ2-3; 16 nucleotides agree with TRBD2. CDR1 SEHNR and CDR2 FQNEAQ come from the germline V gene (reference sequence). V was clipped by 4 bases and J by 5 bases; unmatched bases: 6. There are 17 residues in the CDR3. The CDR3 loop is CASSSQGLAGGGDTQYF. CDR3 coding DNA: TGTGCCAGCAGCTCGCAGGGACTAGCGGGAGGGGGAGATACGCAGTATTTT.

This clonotype was seen a few times. The rearrangement links TRBV27 to TRBJ1-1, with a possible D match to TRBD1 (5 bases). V lost 6 bases to trimming and J lost 5 bases, with 19 bases between them. From germline, CDR1 is MNHEY and CDR2 SMNVEV (reference sequence). CDR3 length: 15 residues. CDR3 DNA: TGTGCCAGCAGCAAATCCGGGACGGGGGGGACTGAAGCTTTCTTT. Translation: CASSKSGTGGTEAFF.

This clonotype qualifies as medium-sized. This chain connects TRBV24-1 to TRBJ2-1; 14 bases line up with TRBD2. Germline V gene data show CDR1 as KGHDR and CDR2 as SFDVKD. The CDR3 is made up of 18 amino acids. V was clipped by 1 base and J by 2 bases; unmatched bases: 3. CDR3 loop: CATSDFGTSGGPYNEQFF. In DNA, the CDR3 is TGTGCCACCAGTGATTTCGGGACTAGCGGGGGACCCTACAATGAGCAGTTCTTC.

Of note for this clonotype: A much larger clone sits a single nucleotide away, making a read error possible. The rearrangement uses TRBV7-9 and TRBJ2-1; D possibly corresponds to TRBD2 (6 bases). The germline V and J ends were trimmed by 1 base and 5 bases, with 15 bases remaining between them. Germline V gene lookup returns CDR1 SEHNR and CDR2 FQNEAQ (reference sequence). The CDR3 has 16 residues. CDR3: CASSLEVSWGDNEQFF. In DNA, the CDR3 is TGTGCCAGCAGCTTAGAAGTGTCATGGGGGGACAATGAGCAGTTCTTC.

Judged by abundance, this clonotype is medium-sized. The chain joins TRBV20-1 to TRBJ2-4; the match to TRBD2 covers 13 bases. The CDR3 runs to 14 residues. The V gene's germline CDR1 is DFQATT and CDR2 SNEGSKA (reference sequence). J was trimmed by 5 bases and V by 6 bases; bases with no gene match: 4. The DNA of the CDR3 is TGCAGTGCCCAACTAGCGGGAGGGGAAAACATTCAGTACTTC. It yields the protein CSAQLAGGENIQYF.

By share, this clonotype counts as medium-sized. The chain combines TRBV20-1 with TRBJ2-5; 7 bases line up with TRBD1. The CDR3 is 13 residues long. The germline gives CDR1 DFQATT, CDR2 SNEGSKA (reference sequence). J lost 1 base, V lost 6 bases, and 5 bases had no gene match. The CDR3 region has the DNA TGCAGTGCCGAGGGGACAGCCCAAGAGACCCAGTACTTC. This sequence encodes CSAEGTAQETQYF.

DNA for the CDR3: TGTGCCAGCAGAAGGGGGTCAACCAACACTGAAGCTTTCTTT. This translates into CASRRGSTNTEAFF. This sequence joins TRBV7-2 and TRBJ1-1, with D perhaps matching TRBD1 (6 bases). V lost 6 bases to trimming and J lost 2 bases, with 13 bases between them. Germline CDR1 SGHTA, CDR2 FQGNSA. The CDR3 sequence is 14 residues long.

This clonotype was seen many times. The genes are TRBV11-2 and TRBJ2-2; D is undetermined. Trimming stripped 2 bases from V and 5 bases from J, with 6 bases between. Looked up from germline, CDR1 is SGHAT and CDR2 is FQNNGV. The CDR3 runs to 13 residues. The CDR3 DNA is TGTGCCAGCAGCTTACTGGGGACCGGGGAGCTGTTTTTT. It codes for CASSLLGTGELFF. The whole variable domain, remainder taken from reference TRBV11-2 and TRBJ2-2, is EAGVAQSPRYKIIEKRQSVAFWCNPISGHATLYWYQQILGQGPKLLIQFQNNGVVDDSQLPKDRFSAERLKGVDSTLKIQPAKLEDSAVYLCASSLLGTGELFFGEGSRLTVL.

This clonotype was recorded many times. This sequence may be a read error, since a much larger clone differs from it by one base. The gene calls are TRBV4-3 and TRBJ1-3, with TRBD1 as a possible D gene (5 bases). Germline V lookup: CDR1 LGHNA, CDR2 YSLEER. Trimming removed 0 bases from V and 3 bases from J, with 12 bases in between. The CDR3 loop spans 16 amino acids. The DNA for the CDR3 is TGCGCCAGCAGCCAAGATGGAGGGGACTATGGAAACACCATATATTTT. Its translation is CASSQDGGDYGNTIYF.

This clonotype was seen many times. Being one base from a much bigger clone, this may be a read error. In DNA, the CDR3 is TGTGCCACCAGTGATGGGTGGCAGGTCGGGGTGAACGAGCAGTACTTC. Its protein product is CATSDGWQVGVNEQYF. This chain joins TRBV24-1 and TRBJ2-7, with D possibly TRBD2 on 5 matching bases. Trimming pared 3 bases from V and 5 bases from J, leaving 19 bases between. CDR1 and CDR2 (germline): KGHDR, SFDVKD. The CDR3 length is 16 residues.

This clonotype was observed a few times. This chain uses TRBV28 with TRBJ2-6; D may be TRBD2 (5 bases). Trimming removed 6 bases from V and 4 bases from J, with 16 bases in between. The germline CDR1 and CDR2 sequences are MDHEN and SYDVKM. This CDR3 comprises 16 residues. CDR3 residues: CASRKARGSGANVLTF. In DNA, the CDR3 is TGTGCCAGCAGAAAGGCACGGGGATCCGGGGCCAACGTCCTGACTTTC.

This clonotype was counted at least ten times. The CDR3 DNA follows: TGTGCCACCAGTGACCCCCGGACAGGGGAAAGGGCAGATACGCAGTATTTT. Protein sequence: CATSDPRTGERADTQYF. The V gene is TRBV24-1, the J gene TRBJ2-3, with 9 nucleotides matching TRBD1. V lost 4 bases to trimming and J lost 4 bases; unmatched junction nucleotides: 11. Germline V gene lookup returns CDR1 KGHDR and CDR2 SFDVKD. The CDR3 loop spans 17 amino acids.

By proportion, this clonotype is medium-sized. V and J are TRBV28 and TRBJ2-7; D may correspond to TRBD1 or TRBD2 (6 bases each). V lost 3 bases, J lost 5 bases, and 17 bases lay in between. The CDR3 is 15 residues long. CDR1 is MDHEN, CDR2 SYDVKM, per germline. The CDR3 coding sequence is TGTGCCAGCAGTTTTTGGGTTCGGGGGCAGGACGAGCAGTACTTC. Encoded protein: CASSFWVRGQDEQYF.

This clonotype ranks as medium-sized (0.01 to 0.1%). The chain joins TRBV20-1 to TRBJ2-2; D is possibly TRBD1 (6 bases). The CDR3 sequence is 15 residues long. Trimming cost V 5 bases and J 3 bases, with 16 bases left between them. The germline gives CDR1 DFQATT, CDR2 SNEGSKA (reference sequence). CDR3 loop: CSAEKGGSDTGELFF. CDR3 DNA: TGCAGTGCTGAGAAAGGGGGTTCGGACACCGGGGAGCTGTTTTTT.